This T cell receptor (beta chain) was identified during a study of blood T cell repertoires in COVID-19. Assay used: immunoSEQ multiplex PCR; TCRdb lists only in-frame clones, some missing. This table has over 40,000 clones, more than 85% appearing once. The V segment lost 0 bases and the J segment 5 bases; nucleotides outside the gene matches: 8. The V gene's germline CDR1 is SGHVS and CDR2 FNYEAQ. The CDR3 is 16 residues long. This clonotype originated in a woman older than 75 with acute or convalescent COVID-19. The sequenced sample was peripheral blood. This chain joins TRBV7-6 and TRBJ1-2; 8 positions agree with TRBD1. CDR3 nucleotides: TGTGCCAGCAGCTTAGCTGCACAGGGGGTGGGATATGGCTACACCTTC. Protein sequence: CASSLAAQGVGYGYTF.